This T cell receptor (beta chain) was identified during a study of cytomegalovirus exposure and HLA in healthy donors. About the study: The same platform as the 650 to 700 first-cohort repertoires was used for the 120 validation repertoires, a later analysis reported.

General study points: The listing of roughly 160 TCR beta chains classed them as cytomegalovirus-associated. First-cohort TCR clusters tended to co-occur in the approximately 110 validation repertoires, a later analysis found.

The donors were members of the roughly 120-subject validation cohort (separate from the 666-subject first cohort). This CDR3 is 13 amino acids long. CDR1 and CDR2 from the germline V gene are SQVTM and ANQGSEA. V lost 5 bases to trimming and J lost 1 base; unmatched junction nucleotides: 3. Profiled with immunoSEQ multiplex PCR; TCRdb holds only in-frame clones, not every one. The data contain some 150,000 clones, 85% to 90% of them seen just once; the ten biggest clones take up around 3.4%. With regard to this clone: Its cognate antigen is unknown.

The receptor comes from a woman younger than 35 in good health and CMV-seropositive. The sequencing input was PBMCs. The rearrangement joins TRBV29-1 to TRBJ2-7; TRBD1 matches at 9 bases. The CDR3 sequence: CSVLDRGSYEQYF. CDR3 bases: TGCAGCGTTTTGGACAGGGGATCCTACGAGCAGTACTTC.